This T cell receptor (beta chain) was identified during a study of blood T cell repertoires in COVID-19. Study as a whole: The United States, Italy and Spain were the sources of the acute and convalescent COVID-19 samples.

Between the trimmed V and J ends, which lost 0 bases and 8 bases, there was a span of 22 bases. The V gene's germline CDR1 is SNHLY and CDR2 FYNNEI. The CDR3 extends over 18 amino acids. In the original analysis: Quantification of nucleated cells was approximated via reference gene primer amplification. The assay was immunoSEQ multiplex PCR, and TCRdb's table has in-frame clones only and misses some. The DNA was the basis for D and trimming; V, J and clone size are from that table. The sample has around 150,000 clones; 75% to 90% are singletons. This receptor was obtained from a woman in her sixties or seventies with active or convalescent COVID-19. The chain uses TRBV2 and TRBJ1-4; TRBD1 might be the D (5 bases). The sequencing input was peripheral blood. Written as DNA, the CDR3 is TGTGCCAGCAGTGAAGCGATTCACCCTGGGGGGTCGGAGGAAAAACTGTTTTTT. Translation: CASSEAIHPGGSEEKLFF. The full variable domain, its missing parts supplied by reference TRBV2 and TRBJ1-4, is EPEVTQTPSHQVTQMGQEVILRCVPISNHLYFYWYRQILGQKVEFLVSFYNNEISEKSEIFDDQFSVERPDGSNFTLKIRSTKLEDSAMYFCASSEAIHPGGSEEKLFFGSGTQLSVL.